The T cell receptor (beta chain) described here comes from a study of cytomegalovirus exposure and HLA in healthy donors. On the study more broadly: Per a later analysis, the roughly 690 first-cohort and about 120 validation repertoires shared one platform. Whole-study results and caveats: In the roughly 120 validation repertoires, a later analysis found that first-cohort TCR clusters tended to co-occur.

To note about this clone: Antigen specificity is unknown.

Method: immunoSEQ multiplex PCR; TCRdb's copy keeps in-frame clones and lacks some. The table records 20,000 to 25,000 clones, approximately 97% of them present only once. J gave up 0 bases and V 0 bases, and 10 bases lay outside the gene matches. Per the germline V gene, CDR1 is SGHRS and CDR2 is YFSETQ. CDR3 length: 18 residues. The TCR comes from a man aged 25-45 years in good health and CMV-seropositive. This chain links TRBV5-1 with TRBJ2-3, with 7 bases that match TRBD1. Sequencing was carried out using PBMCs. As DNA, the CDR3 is TGCGCCAGCAGCTTGGACCTGACAGGGAGAGGAAGCACAGATACGCAGTATTTT. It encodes CASSLDLTGRGSTDTQYF.